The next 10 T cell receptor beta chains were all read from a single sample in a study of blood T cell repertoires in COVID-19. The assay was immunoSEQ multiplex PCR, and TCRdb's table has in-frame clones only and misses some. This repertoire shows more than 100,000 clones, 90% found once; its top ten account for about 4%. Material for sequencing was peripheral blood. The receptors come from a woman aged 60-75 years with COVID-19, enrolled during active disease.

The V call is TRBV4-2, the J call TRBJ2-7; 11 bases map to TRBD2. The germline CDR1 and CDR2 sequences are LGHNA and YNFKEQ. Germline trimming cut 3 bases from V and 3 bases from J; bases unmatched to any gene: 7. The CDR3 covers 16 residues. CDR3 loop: CASSQIAGGDLYEQYF. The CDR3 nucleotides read TGTGCCAGCAGCCAGATAGCGGGGGGGGACCTCTACGAGCAGTACTTC.

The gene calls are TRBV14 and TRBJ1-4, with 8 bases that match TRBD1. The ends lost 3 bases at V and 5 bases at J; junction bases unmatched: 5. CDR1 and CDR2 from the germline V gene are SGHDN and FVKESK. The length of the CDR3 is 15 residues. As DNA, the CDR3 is TGTGCCAGCAGCCAGAGGACAGGGAGGAATGAAAAACTGTTTTTT. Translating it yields CASSQRTGRNEKLFF. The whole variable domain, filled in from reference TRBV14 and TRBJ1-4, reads EAGVTQFPSHSVIEKGQTVTLRCDPISGHDNLYWYRRVMGKEIKFLLHFVKESKQDESGMPNNRFLAERTGGTYSTLKVQPAELEDSGVYFCASSQRTGRNEKLFFGSGTQLSVL.

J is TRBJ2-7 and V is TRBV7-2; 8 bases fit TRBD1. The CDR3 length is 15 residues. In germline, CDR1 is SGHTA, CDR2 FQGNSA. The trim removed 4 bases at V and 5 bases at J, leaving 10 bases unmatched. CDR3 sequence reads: CASSSPTGVGNEQYF. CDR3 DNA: TGTGCCAGCAGCTCGCCGACAGGGGTAGGAAACGAGCAGTACTTC.

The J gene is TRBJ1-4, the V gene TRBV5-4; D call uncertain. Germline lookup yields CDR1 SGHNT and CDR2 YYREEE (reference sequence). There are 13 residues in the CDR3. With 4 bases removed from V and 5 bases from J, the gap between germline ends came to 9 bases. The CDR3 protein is CASSVGINEKLFF. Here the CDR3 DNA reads TGTGCCAGCAGCGTCGGGATAAATGAAAAACTGTTTTTT.

CDR3 amino acids: CSVEALGQQETQYF. The DNA of the CDR3 is TGCAGCGTTGAAGCTCTGGGACAACAAGAGACCCAGTACTTC. The gene calls are TRBV29-1 and TRBJ2-5, with D perhaps TRBD1 (6 bases). Germline V lookup: CDR1 SQVTM, CDR2 ANQGSEA. Trimming pared 1 base from V and 2 bases from J, leaving 11 bases between. The CDR3 is 14 amino acids.

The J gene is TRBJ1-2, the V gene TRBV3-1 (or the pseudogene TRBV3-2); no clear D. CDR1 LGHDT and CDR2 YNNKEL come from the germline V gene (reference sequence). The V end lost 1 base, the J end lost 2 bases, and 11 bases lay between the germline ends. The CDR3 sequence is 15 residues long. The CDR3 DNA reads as TGTGCCAGCAGCCAAGTTCCCGGGGTCAACTATGGCTACACCTTC. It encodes CASSQVPGVNYGYTF.

DNA for the CDR3: TGTGCCAGCAGCGGACCGGAGGCCTCCTATAATTCACCCCTCCACTTT. The encoded protein is CASSGPEASYNSPLHF. This chain uses TRBV9 with TRBJ1-6; D ambiguous. The CDR3 is made up of 16 amino acids. Per the germline V gene, CDR1 is SGDLS and CDR2 is YYNGEE. With 3 bases removed from V and 0 bases from J, the gap between germline ends came to 10 bases.

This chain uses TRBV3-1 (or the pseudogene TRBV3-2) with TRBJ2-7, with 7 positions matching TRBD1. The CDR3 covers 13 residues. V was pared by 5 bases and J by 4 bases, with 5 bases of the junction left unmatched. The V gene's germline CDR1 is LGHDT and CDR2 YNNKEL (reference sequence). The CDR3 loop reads CASSSTGVYEQYF. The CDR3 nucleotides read TGTGCCAGCAGCTCAACAGGGGTTTACGAGCAGTACTTC.

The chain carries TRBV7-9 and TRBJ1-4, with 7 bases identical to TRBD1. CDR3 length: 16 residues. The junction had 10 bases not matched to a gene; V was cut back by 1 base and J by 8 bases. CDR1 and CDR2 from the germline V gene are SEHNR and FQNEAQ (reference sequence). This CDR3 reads CASSLGGARGKEKLFF. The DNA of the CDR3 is TGTGCCAGCAGCTTAGGTGGCGCCAGGGGGAAGGAAAAACTGTTTTTT.

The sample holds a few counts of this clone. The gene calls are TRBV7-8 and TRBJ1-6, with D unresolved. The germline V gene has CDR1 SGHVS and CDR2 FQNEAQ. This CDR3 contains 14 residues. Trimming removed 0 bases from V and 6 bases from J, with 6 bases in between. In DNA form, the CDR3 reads TGTGCCAGCAGCTTAGCTTTAGCTAATTCACCCCTCCACTTT. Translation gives CASSLALANSPLHF. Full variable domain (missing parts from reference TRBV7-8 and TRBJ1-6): GAGVSQSPRYKVAKRGQDVALRCDPISGHVSLFWYQQALGQGPEFLTYFQNEAQLDKSGLPSDRFFAERPEGSVSTLKIQRTQQEDSAVYLCASSLALANSPLHFGNGTRLTVT.